Below, one TCR beta chain is given with its context. The use of a sample-barcoded 5' primer and a J-beta primer mix characterized a second PCR of roughly 6 to 12 cycles. From the 5' RACE reads, TCRdb called clonotypes with MiXCR, one entry per CDR3 protein. There are approximately 360,000 distinct CDR3 sequences in the sample; over 45% occur only once, and over 40% lies in the top ten. These data come from a study of blood T cells in healthy people across ages. The V and J ends lost 1 base and 7 bases respectively, with 13 bases between them. The CDR3 has 14 residues. The germline CDR1 and CDR2 sequences are SGHAT and FQNNGV.

The gene calls are TRBV11-2 and TRBJ1-2; D is unresolved. The TCR was taken from a man aged 55 to 70 in good health. Sequences were obtained from blood. CDR3 bases: TGTGCCAGCAGCTTAGCTGTAGCCGCGGGTGGCTACACCTTC. Translation gives CASSLAVAAGGYTF.